Listed below are T cell receptor beta chains from one sample, sequenced in a study of post-analysis software for immune sequencing data. One entry per CDR3 protein results from TCRdb running MiXCR on the PCR reads. The sample records under 900,000 distinct CDR3 sequences, about 53% being singletons. Sequenced material: blood. The receptors were gathered from a girl aged 5 to 17 with multiple sclerosis. Each CDR3 is given with its conserved first and last residue. D genes are given only for firm matches. Size is omitted from some rows. Given values are once, few, many or a class for expanded clones.

NA,NA,TRBV12-3/TRBV12-4,TRBJ2-5,TGTGCCAGCACCCGCGGAGGGCGCGCCGAGACCCAGTACTTC,CASTRGGRAETQYF
few,TRBD2,TRBV29-1,TRBJ2-7,TGCAGCGTTGACGGCGGGGGGCCCTACGAGCAGTACTTC,CSVDGGGPYEQYF
NA,NA,TRBV29-1,TRBJ1-1,TGCAGCCCGAGGTACGAAGCTTTCTTT,CSPRYEAFF
NA,NA,TRBV28,TRBJ1-1,TGTGCCAGCAGTTTATCCCGACGGGGCGCTGAAGCTTTCTTT,CASSLSRRGAEAFF
few,NA,TRBV7-6,TRBJ2-6,TGTGCCAGCAGCTCGGTGACCTCTGGGGCCAACGTCCTGACTTTC,CASSSVTSGANVLTF
NA,TRBD2,TRBV28,TRBJ2-7,TGTGCCAGCAGATTTTGGCTAGCGGGGACCTACGAGCAGTACTTC,CASRFWLAGTYEQYF
once,TRBD2,TRBV5-1,TRBJ2-1,TGCGCCAGCAGCCCGGGACTAGCGGGAGTGGGTACCTACAATGAGCAGTTCTTC,CASSPGLAGVGTYNEQFF
NA,NA,TRBV5-1,TRBJ2-1,TGCGCCAGCAGCTTAAAGAGGGGCACCTACAATGAGCAGTTCTTC,CASSLKRGTYNEQFF
NA,TRBD2,TRBV6-1,TRBJ2-7,TGTGCCAGCACTAGGGGAAGCGGGAGATTGTCCTACGAGCAGTACTTC,CASTRGSGRLSYEQYF
NA,TRBD2,TRBV6-6,TRBJ2-7,TGTGCCAGCAACGGAGCGGGGTCCTACGAGCAGTACTTC,CASNGAGSYEQYF
NA,TRBD1,TRBV5-5,TRBJ2-7,TGTGCCAGCACCTGGACTTATGGGACAGGGCTCGAGCAGTACTTC,CASTWTYGTGLEQYF
few,NA,TRBV9,TRBJ1-2,TGTGCCAGCAGCGTAGAAGAGGGAGCGGTGTACGGCTACACCTTC,CASSVEEGAVYGYTF
NA,TRBD2,TRBV29-1,TRBJ2-1,TGCAGCGTTGATGAGGTAGCGGGAGGGCCAGTTGAGCAGTTCTTC,CSVDEVAGGPVEQFF
NA,NA,TRBV20-1,TRBJ2-3,TGCAGTGCCGCGGGCGGGTCCCGCACAGATACGCAGTATTTT,CSAAGGSRTDTQYF
NA,NA,TRBV6-5,TRBJ2-3,TGTGCCAGCAGTTGGGACATAAGCACAGATACGCAGTATTTT,CASSWDISTDTQYF
NA,NA,TRBV20-1,TRBJ2-3,TGCAGTGCTACCCACCGTTCCACAGATACGCAGTATTTT,CSATHRSTDTQYF
once,NA,TRBV25-1,TRBJ2-5,TGTGCCACGAGACGCGGGACAGCCAGCCAAGAGACCCAGTACTTC,CATRRGTASQETQYF
few,TRBD1,TRBV10-3,TRBJ1-2,TGTGCCATCAGTGGTGTGGACAGGGTGATCGGCTACACCTTC,CAISGVDRVIGYTF
once,NA,TRBV20-1,TRBJ2-1,TGCAGTGCTCTCCCCCTCCGTTCATTAAGCAATGAGCAGTTCTTC,CSALPLRSLSNEQFF
NA,TRBD2,TRBV3-1,TRBJ2-7,TGTGCCAGCAGCCCCGTAAATTTAGCGGGAGTTGATGACGAGCAGTACTTC,CASSPVNLAGVDDEQYF
NA,TRBD1,TRBV24-1,TRBJ1-2,TGTGCCACCATGGACAGGGTTTCGGACCGGCTCCCCTTAATATCTAACTATGGCTACACCTTC,CATMDRVSDRLPLISNYGYTF
NA,TRBD1,TRBV5-1,TRBJ2-1,TGCGCCAGCAGCCCGACCGGGACAGGCTACAATGAGCAGTTCTTC,CASSPTGTGYNEQFF
NA,TRBD1,TRBV6-5,TRBJ2-1,TGTGCCAGCAGTTACCCGACAGGGGGCAATGAGCAGTTCTTC,CASSYPTGGNEQFF
NA,TRBD2,TRBV6-1,TRBJ2-4,TGTGCCAGCAGTTTTACAGCGGGAGGGGCGGGAAACATTCAGTACTTC,CASSFTAGGAGNIQYF
NA,TRBD1,TRBV9,TRBJ2-7,TGTGCCAGCAGCGTAGTTTCACAGGGGGGCGAGCAGTACTTC,CASSVVSQGGEQYF
few,TRBD2,TRBV12-3/TRBV12-4,TRBJ2-1,TGTGCCAGCAGCCCGGGACTAGCGGGATCACCCAACAATGAGCAGTTCTTC,CASSPGLAGSPNNEQFF
few,NA,TRBV11-2,TRBJ2-7,TGTGCCAGCAGTTTTACCCAGGGTGACGAGCAGTACTTC,CASSFTQGDEQYF
NA,NA,TRBV7-6,TRBJ2-5,TGTGCCAGCAGCCCCTCGGCAGGGAGCCGGGTAGAGACCCGGTACTTC,CASSPSAGSRVETRYF
NA,TRBD2,TRBV5-1,TRBJ2-5,TGCGCCAGCAGCCCGGGACTAGCGGGGCCCCAAGAGACCCAGTACTTC,CASSPGLAGPQETQYF